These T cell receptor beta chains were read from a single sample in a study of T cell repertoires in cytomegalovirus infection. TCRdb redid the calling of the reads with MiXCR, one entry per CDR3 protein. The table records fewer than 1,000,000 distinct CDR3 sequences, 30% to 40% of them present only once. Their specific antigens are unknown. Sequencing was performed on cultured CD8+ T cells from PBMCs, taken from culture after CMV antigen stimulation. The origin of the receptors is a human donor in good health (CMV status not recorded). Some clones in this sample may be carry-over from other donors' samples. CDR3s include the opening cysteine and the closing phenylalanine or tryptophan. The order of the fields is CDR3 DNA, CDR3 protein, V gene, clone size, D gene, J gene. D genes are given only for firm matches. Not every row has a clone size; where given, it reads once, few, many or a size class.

DNA: TGTGCCAGCAGCTTAGTTAGGCGGGGGTTATCCTACGAGCAGTACTTC
CDR3: CASSLVRRGLSYEQYF
V: TRBV7-2
size: many
D: TRBD2
J: TRBJ2-7

DNA: TGTGCCAGTAGTATGGGAGGAACGATCAATCAGCCCCAGCATTTT
CDR3: CASSMGGTINQPQHF
V: TRBV19
size: few
D: -
J: TRBJ1-5

DNA: TGTGCCAGCAGTTACGGGGACGGAAAGCAGTTCTTC
CDR3: CASSYGDGKQFF
V: TRBV6-5
size: -
D: -
J: TRBJ2-1

DNA: TGTGCCAGCTTGCACCGGGACAGGGGTACCTACGAGCAGTACTTC
CDR3: CASLHRDRGTYEQYF
V: TRBV6-6
size: many
D: TRBD1
J: TRBJ2-7

DNA: TGTGCCAGCAGCGTCCGCTCTGGGGCCAACGTCCTGACTTTC
CDR3: CASSVRSGANVLTF
V: TRBV9
size: -
D: -
J: TRBJ2-6

DNA: TGCAGTGCTAGAGATGACGCTGGGGAGCAGTACTTC
CDR3: CSARDDAGEQYF
V: TRBV20-1
size: -
D: -
J: TRBJ2-7

DNA: TGTACCAGCCTAATCCCACCACAACGGGACAGGGGATACAATGAGCAGTTCTTC
CDR3: CTSLIPPQRDRGYNEQFF
V: TRBV2
size: once
D: TRBD1
J: TRBJ2-1

DNA: TGTGCCAGCAGCTTATGGGGGGACACCGGGGAGCTGTTTTTT
CDR3: CASSLWGDTGELFF
V: TRBV11-1
size: few
D: -
J: TRBJ2-2

DNA: TGCAGTGCTAGAAACCGTGCCTTAGCACAGGGGAGTTATTCACCCCTCCACTTT
CDR3: CSARNRALAQGSYSPLHF
V: TRBV20-1
size: few
D: TRBD1
J: TRBJ1-6

DNA: TGTGCCAGCAGCTTAACAGCGGGGGGGCCCGAGCAGTACTTC
CDR3: CASSLTAGGPEQYF
V: TRBV7-2
size: few
D: TRBD2
J: TRBJ2-7

DNA: TGTGCCAGCGCCCAGGGGGGTGGCTACACCTTC
CDR3: CASAQGGGYTF
V: TRBV27
size: -
D: TRBD1
J: TRBJ1-2

DNA: TGTGCCAGCAGTTACACAGGGAGCGACTACAATGAGCAGTTCTTC
CDR3: CASSYTGSDYNEQFF
V: TRBV6-5
size: -
D: -
J: TRBJ2-1

DNA: -
CDR3: CISVSEAADNSGANVLTF
V: TRBV7-5
size: -
D: -
J: TRBJ2-6

DNA: TGTGCCAGCAGTCAACTACAGGGGGCAGGAGAGACCCAGTACTTC
CDR3: CASSQLQGAGETQYF
V: TRBV6-5
size: few
D: TRBD1
J: TRBJ2-5

DNA: TGTGCCAGCAGCTTAACGGGGGGAACAAGAAGTGTCCAGTACTTC
CDR3: CASSLTGGTRSVQYF
V: TRBV7-6
size: few
D: TRBD2
J: TRBJ2-5

DNA: TGTGCCAGCAGCTTAGCGGCAGGGGGCAATGAGCAGTTCTTC
CDR3: CASSLAAGGNEQFF
V: TRBV7-6
size: many
D: TRBD1
J: TRBJ2-1

DNA: TGTGCCAGTAGTATGAGCAAGAATCAGCCCCAGCATTTT
CDR3: CASSMSKNQPQHF
V: TRBV19
size: -
D: -
J: TRBJ1-5

DNA: TGTGCCACCAGCCTCAAGTCTAGCGGGGGGATAGAGCAGTTCTTC
CDR3: CATSLKSSGGIEQFF
V: TRBV15
size: few
D: TRBD2
J: TRBJ2-1

DNA: TGTGCCAGCAGCTCCCCGGGGCAGGAACCAAACCCACAAACAGATACGCAGTATTTT
CDR3: CASSSPGQEPNPQTDTQYF
V: TRBV7-8
size: many
D: -
J: TRBJ2-3

DNA: TGTGCCAGCAGCGTAGCTCCGGCCCTCACAGATACGCAGTATTTT
CDR3: CASSVAPALTDTQYF
V: TRBV9
size: -
D: -
J: TRBJ2-3

DNA: TGCGCCAGCAGCCAAGATCGAAATTTGGGGACAGATACGCAGTATTTT
CDR3: CASSQDRNLGTDTQYF
V: TRBV4-3
size: -
D: -
J: TRBJ2-3

DNA: TGTGCCAGCACCTGGGACCCTAGCGGGGGGACCGGCACAGATACGCAGTATTTT
CDR3: CASTWDPSGGTGTDTQYF
V: TRBV7-8
size: few
D: TRBD2
J: TRBJ2-3

DNA: TGTGCCAGTAGTCCGAGGGGATATAGCAATCAGCCCCAGCATTTT
CDR3: CASSPRGYSNQPQHF
V: TRBV19
size: many
D: -
J: TRBJ1-5

DNA: TGTGCCAGTAGCATACCGAGGGTCAACACCGGGGAGCTGTTTTTT
CDR3: CASSIPRVNTGELFF
V: TRBV19
size: -
D: -
J: TRBJ2-2

DNA: TGTGCCAGCAGCTTAGGCCGGACAAGCCAAGAGACCCAGTACTTC
CDR3: CASSLGRTSQETQYF
V: TRBV13
size: -
D: -
J: TRBJ2-5

DNA: TGTGCCAGCTCACTAGGGACGGAATTCAATCAGCCCCAGCATTTT
CDR3: CASSLGTEFNQPQHF
V: TRBV18
size: few
D: -
J: TRBJ1-5

DNA: TGTGCCAGCAGCGAAACCCCCAATCAGCCCCAGCATTTT
CDR3: CASSETPNQPQHF
V: TRBV7-2
size: many
D: -
J: TRBJ1-5

DNA: TGTGCCAGCAGCTTAAAGCCCCTAGGCACTGAAGCTTTCTTT
CDR3: CASSLKPLGTEAFF
V: TRBV7-4
size: -
D: -
J: TRBJ1-1

DNA: TGTGCTATATTTAACACTGAAGCTTTCTTT
CDR3: CAIFNTEAFF
V: TRBV12-5
size: -
D: -
J: TRBJ1-1

DNA: TGTGCCAGCAGCTTACGGGCTGGGATCGGCGAAAAACTGTTTTTT
CDR3: CASSLRAGIGEKLFF
V: TRBV7-8
size: few
D: -
J: TRBJ1-4

DNA: TGTGCCAGCAGCTTAGAAGGAATGGCCGGGGAGCTGTTTTTT
CDR3: CASSLEGMAGELFF
V: TRBV7-6
size: -
D: -
J: TRBJ2-2

DNA: TGTGCCATCAGTGAGTCGATGGGTCGGAACTATGGCTACACCTTC
CDR3: CAISESMGRNYGYTF
V: TRBV10-3
size: once
D: -
J: TRBJ1-2

DNA: TGTGCCAGCAGTTACTTGACGATGAACACTGAAGCTTTCTTT
CDR3: CASSYLTMNTEAFF
V: TRBV6-5
size: -
D: -
J: TRBJ1-1

DNA: TGTGCCAGCAGCCAAGGGAGGGGGGCCGGGGAGCTGTTTTTT
CDR3: CASSQGRGAGELFF
V: TRBV7-6
size: -
D: -
J: TRBJ2-2

DNA: TGTGCCAGCAGTTTGGCTAGCGGGAGGACAGATACGCAGTATTTT
CDR3: CASSLASGRTDTQYF
V: TRBV12-3/TRBV12-4
size: few
D: TRBD2
J: TRBJ2-3

DNA: TGTGCCAGCAGCCTGGACAGGGGTGGTCAGCCCCAGCATTTT
CDR3: CASSLDRGGQPQHF
V: TRBV5-5
size: -
D: TRBD1
J: TRBJ1-5

DNA: TGTGCCATCAGTGAGTCGCCAGGGGACAGACCTAACTATGGCTACACCTTC
CDR3: CAISESPGDRPNYGYTF
V: TRBV10-3
size: few
D: TRBD1
J: TRBJ1-2

DNA: TGTGCCAGCAGCAACCGGGACAGGGTGACCAGGTTGGCCTATGGCTACACCTTC
CDR3: CASSNRDRVTRLAYGYTF
V: TRBV9
size: -
D: TRBD1
J: TRBJ1-2

DNA: TGTGCCAGCAGCTTATGGGGGGGGGAAACCTACAATGAGCAGTTCTTC
CDR3: CASSLWGGETYNEQFF
V: TRBV7-6
size: many
D: TRBD2
J: TRBJ2-1

DNA: TGTGCCAGCAGTGAGACACAGGGTTGGAACACTGAAGCTTTCTTT
CDR3: CASSETQGWNTEAFF
V: TRBV6-1
size: many
D: -
J: TRBJ1-1

DNA: TGTGCCAGCAGCTTAGGAATAGGCCCCTCTGGGGCCAACGTCCTGACTTTC
CDR3: CASSLGIGPSGANVLTF
V: TRBV7-6
size: many
D: -
J: TRBJ2-6

DNA: TGTGCCAGCAGTGTGATCCGGGGGGGCCGCAATGAGCAGTTCTTC
CDR3: CASSVIRGGRNEQFF
V: TRBV6-2/TRBV6-3
size: -
D: TRBD2
J: TRBJ2-1

DNA: TGCGCCAGCAGTGATCCGTCGGAAGCACGGGAGACCCAGTACTTC
CDR3: CASSDPSEARETQYF
V: TRBV10-1
size: few
D: -
J: TRBJ2-5

DNA: TGTGCCAGCAGCGTAACCGGGGGGGCCCCCAACACCGGGGAGCTGTTTTTT
CDR3: CASSVTGGAPNTGELFF
V: TRBV7-6
size: many
D: TRBD2
J: TRBJ2-2

DNA: TGTGCCAGCAGTTTATTCCCTAGTTTCTCCTGGTCCGGGGAGCTGTTTTTT
CDR3: CASSLFPSFSWSGELFF
V: TRBV28
size: -
D: -
J: TRBJ2-2

DNA: TGTGCCAGCAGCTCATACGCAGGAGCAACTAATGAAAAACTGTTTTTT
CDR3: CASSSYAGATNEKLFF
V: TRBV7-2
size: many
D: -
J: TRBJ1-4

DNA: TGTGCCAGCAGCCAGACAGGACTCGACACTGAAGCTTTCTTT
CDR3: CASSQTGLDTEAFF
V: TRBV7-9
size: few
D: -
J: TRBJ1-1

DNA: TGTGCCAGCATCGCCGGGACAGGGTACTATGGCTACACCTTC
CDR3: CASIAGTGYYGYTF
V: TRBV7-2
size: few
D: TRBD1
J: TRBJ1-2

DNA: TGTGCCAGCAGCTCTCTGGGGCCCCATGAGCAGTTCTTC
CDR3: CASSSLGPHEQFF
V: TRBV12-3/TRBV12-4
size: -
D: -
J: TRBJ2-1

DNA: TGTGCCAGCAGCGGACAGTCGGGGAACACTGAAGCTTTCTTT
CDR3: CASSGQSGNTEAFF
V: TRBV7-9
size: -
D: -
J: TRBJ1-1

DNA: TGTGCCAGCAGTCTTCGGGGGGAATACCAAGAGACCCAGTACTTC
CDR3: CASSLRGEYQETQYF
V: TRBV6-6
size: -
D: TRBD2
J: TRBJ2-5

DNA: TGTGCCAGCAGCTTATCCGAGAAGAGTAACTATGGCTACACCTTC
CDR3: CASSLSEKSNYGYTF
V: TRBV7-9
size: few
D: -
J: TRBJ1-2

DNA: TGTGCCAGCAGCGGGGGACTCGGGGCGAAAGATACGCAGTATTTT
CDR3: CASSGGLGAKDTQYF
V: TRBV9
size: few
D: -
J: TRBJ2-3

DNA: TGCGTCAGCAGCCAAGATATCACCAACACTGAAGCTTTCTTT
CDR3: CVSSQDITNTEAFF
V: TRBV4-1
size: -
D: -
J: TRBJ1-1